This T cell receptor beta chain was retrieved from a study of Graves' ophthalmopathy and Graves' hyperthyroidism. The CDR3 covers 14 residues. V was trimmed by 3 bases and J by 6 bases, leaving 15 bases between them. Germline V lookup: CDR1 MNHEY, CDR2 SMNVEV (reference sequence). RNA served as the template for amplifying TCR beta CDR3 regions. HTBI primers served in a first-round RT-PCR, which a second-round multiplex PCR followed. Via MiXCR, TCRdb re-called the multiplex PCR reads, giving one row per CDR3 protein. The table includes under 800,000 distinct CDR3 sequences, 22% detected once. Sequences were obtained from peripheral blood. The rearrangement uses TRBV27 and TRBJ2-7, with unresolved D. The origin of this receptor is a young woman with stable Graves' hyperthyroidism. Some clones in this sample may be carry-over from other donors' samples. The CDR3 DNA follows: TGTGCCAGCAGTTTCTCTAGGATCGGGCTCGAGCAGTACTTC. It is translated as CASSFSRIGLEQYF.